These 32 T cell receptor beta chains share one sample of origin, sequenced in a study of beta chain features in type 1 diabetes. Sequencing targeted expressed TCRB transcripts, as all isolated RNA had been reverse transcribed. This table comes from immunoSEQ multiplex PCR, and its TCRdb copy is limited to in-frame clones, with some not included. The sample carries some 220,000 clones, roughly 11% recorded once. Source material: central memory CD4+ T cells from blood. These receptors were obtained from a young man in good health.

V gene TRBV30 combines with J gene TRBJ2-2; 7 positions match TRBD2. CDR1 and CDR2 (germline): GTSNPN, SVGIG (reference sequence). The CDR3 is 15 residues long. The trim removed 7 bases at V and 4 bases at J, leaving 12 bases unmatched. The CDR3 reads CAFHFSGFTTGELFF. CDR3 sequence (DNA): TGTGCCTTCCACTTTAGCGGGTTCACCACCGGGGAGCTGTTTTTT.

This chain connects TRBV6-5 to TRBJ2-7; D is undetermined. V lost 6 bases, J lost 3 bases, and 12 bases lay in between. The germline V gene encodes CDR1 MNHEY and CDR2 SVGAGI. This CDR3 contains 13 residues. The CDR3 loop reads CASSETRIYEQYF. In DNA, the CDR3 is TGTGCCAGCAGCGAAACGAGGATCTACGAGCAGTACTTC.

This CDR3 reads CASSQGTGGDEQFF. The DNA for the CDR3 is TGTGCCAGCTCACAAGGGACAGGGGGCGATGAGCAGTTCTTC. The rearrangement joins TRBV18 to TRBJ2-1, with TRBD1 matching 12 bases. CDR1 is KGHSH and CDR2 is LQKENI in the germline V gene. Trimming at V came to 4 bases and at J to 8 bases, leaving 3 bases not matched to a gene. The CDR3 consists of 14 residues.

The V call is TRBV4-2, the J call TRBJ2-7; possible D gene TRBD1, 5 bases. The germline V gene encodes CDR1 LGHNA and CDR2 YNFKEQ. V gave up 0 bases and J gave up 0 bases, with 15 bases separating them. The CDR3 has 17 residues. The CDR3 DNA sequence: TGTGCCAGCAGCCAAGATTCAGGGCGGATTAGCTCCTACGAGCAGTACTTC. This gives the protein CASSQDSGRISSYEQYF.

This clone was seen only a few times. This chain uses TRBV7-6 with TRBJ1-2; 10 bases align to TRBD1. V was clipped by 1 base and J by 5 bases; unmatched bases: 4. The CDR3 runs 15 residues. Germline V CDR1 and CDR2: SGHVS, FNYEAQ. In DNA, the CDR3 is TGTGCCAGCAGCTTAGGGGACAGGGGCCAGTATGGCTACACCTTC. Protein: CASSLGDRGQYGYTF.

The gene calls are TRBV4-1 and TRBJ2-1; D remains ambiguous. Germline values: CDR1 MGHRA, CDR2 YSYEKL. Trimming shortened V by 3 bases and J by 7 bases, and 13 bases separated the two germline ends. The CDR3 has 14 amino acids. The CDR3 spells CASSQGFALNEQFF. The CDR3 DNA reads TGCGCCAGCAGCCAGGGTTTCGCGTTGAATGAGCAGTTCTTC.

This rearrangement joins TRBV19 to TRBJ2-1, with 8 bases fitting TRBD2. The CDR3 is 15 amino acids. In germline, CDR1 is LNHDA, CDR2 SQIVND (reference sequence). V shed 4 bases and J 5 bases; nucleotides not matched to a gene: 7. CDR3 protein: CASSKEGTRDNEQFF. As DNA, the CDR3 is TGTGCCAGTAGTAAGGAGGGGACTAGGGACAATGAGCAGTTCTTC.

This clone turned up a few times. The chain combines TRBV19 with TRBJ1-5, with a weak D call TRBD1 (6 bases). The germline V and J ends were trimmed by 5 bases and 5 bases, with 13 bases remaining between them. CDR1 is LNHDA, CDR2 SQIVND, per germline (reference sequence). CDR3 length equals 14 residues. The CDR3, as DNA: TGTGCCAGTAGTGAACAGGGTTGGGATCAGCCCCAGCATTTT. Its translation is CASSEQGWDQPQHF.

The CDR3: CASSLASPSGANVLTF. The CDR3 DNA reads as TGCGCCAGCAGCTTGGCCTCGCCCTCTGGGGCCAACGTCCTGACTTTC. V is TRBV5-1 and J is TRBJ2-6; D remains unclear. Looked up from germline, CDR1 is SGHRS and CDR2 is YFSETQ. Trimming took off 0 bases at V and 0 bases at J, with 7 bases between the two ends. The CDR3 length is 16 residues.

A few counts support this clone. The rearrangement uses TRBV15 and TRBJ1-5, with D maybe TRBD1 (6 bases). V lost 1 base, J lost 6 bases, and 13 bases lay in between. Germline loops: CDR1 LNHNV, CDR2 YYDKDF (reference sequence). This CDR3 has 15 amino acids. The CDR3 is CATSRVSQGSQPQHF. The DNA for the CDR3 is TGTGCCACCAGCAGAGTCTCGCAGGGGAGTCAGCCCCAGCATTTT.

The CDR3 DNA follows: TGTGCCAGCAGCCCCCTAATAGGGCAGGGGTCCGAGCAGTACTTC. This translates into CASSPLIGQGSEQYF. The chain uses TRBV14 and TRBJ2-7; a weak D match, TRBD1 (6 bases). V was pared by 4 bases and J by 6 bases, with 19 bases between. Germline V gene sequence: CDR1 SGHDN, CDR2 FVKESK. The CDR3 extends over 15 amino acids.

This clone was counted ten times or more. The V and J genes are TRBV4-2 and TRBJ2-1, with 9 bases matching TRBD2. The CDR3 is 19 amino acids. From germline, CDR1 is LGHNA and CDR2 YNFKEQ. V trimming: 1 base; J trimming: 4 bases; junction bases outside the gene matches: 14. In DNA form, the CDR3 reads TGTGCCAGCAGCCAAGGTATAGGGGCGGCTAGCGGGAATTACAATGAGCAGTTCTTC. Its protein is CASSQGIGAASGNYNEQFF.

This clone was found many times. The gene calls are TRBV29-1 and TRBJ2-2; weak D call: TRBD1 (6 bases). From germline, CDR1 is SQVTM and CDR2 ANQGSEA. V was cut by 3 bases and J by 2 bases, with 10 bases left in between. This CDR3 contains 14 residues. CDR3 protein: CSVDQGFNTGELFF. CDR3 DNA: TGCAGCGTTGATCAGGGGTTCAACACCGGGGAGCTGTTTTTT.

The rearrangement links TRBV5-1 to TRBJ2-7, with a tentative D call TRBD1 (5 bases). The germline V gene has CDR1 SGHRS and CDR2 YFSETQ. The CDR3 is made up of 13 amino acids. With 3 bases removed from V and 1 base from J, the gap between germline ends came to 8 bases. This chain's CDR3 is CASSSGSSYEQYF. DNA of the CDR3: TGCGCCAGCAGCTCAGGGTCATCCTACGAGCAGTACTTC.

The chain links TRBV19 to TRBJ2-6; D uncertain. The CDR3 is 13 residues long. The germline V gene encodes CDR1 LNHDA and CDR2 SQIVND (reference sequence). The DNA for the CDR3 is TGTGCAGCGTCGATCTCTGGGGCCAACGTCCTGACTTTC. It codes for CAASISGANVLTF.

The chain couples TRBV25-1 to TRBJ2-7; a weak D match, TRBD2 (6 bases). The CDR3 covers 14 residues. V was cut by 1 base and J by 5 bases, with 12 bases left in between. Germline loops: CDR1 MGHDK, CDR2 SYGVNS. The CDR3 loop is CASSELERADEQYF. The CDR3 DNA sequence: TGTGCCAGCAGTGAATTAGAGCGGGCGGACGAGCAGTACTTC.

This clone was found a few times. The chain carries TRBV5-1 and TRBJ2-1, with 14 bases fitting TRBD2. This CDR3 has 15 amino acids. Losses at the gene ends were 6 bases for V and 2 bases for J; bases not matched to a gene: 1. The germline CDR1 and CDR2 sequences are SGHRS and YFSETQ. The CDR3 coding sequence is TGCGCCAGCATGGGACTAGCGGGAGCCTACAATGAGCAGTTCTTC. Its protein product is CASMGLAGAYNEQFF.

Ten or more counts support this clone. The genes are TRBV29-1 and TRBJ1-1; no reliable D call. V was cut by 4 bases and J by 2 bases, with 11 bases left in between. In germline, CDR1 is SQVTM, CDR2 ANQGSEA. The CDR3 contains 13 residues. The CDR3 here is CSVGRTFNTEAFF. The CDR3 DNA reads as TGCAGCGTTGGTAGGACGTTCAACACTGAAGCTTTCTTT.

In its sample, this clone was seen many times. The chain recombines TRBV5-4 with TRBJ1-4; D is perhaps TRBD1 (5 bases). The CDR3 loop spans 16 amino acids. Germline lookup yields CDR1 SGHNT and CDR2 YYREEE (reference sequence). V lost 0 bases and J 0 bases, leaving 9 bases between the germline ends. The CDR3 region is CASSLVPGTTNEKLFF. DNA of the CDR3: TGTGCCAGCAGCTTGGTTCCAGGGACAACTAATGAAAAACTGTTTTTT.

CDR3 DNA: TGTGCCAGCAGCTCTCCGGGACAGCCGAACACTGAAGCTTTCTTT. Translation: CASSSPGQPNTEAFF. The chain has TRBV5-4 and TRBJ1-1; 7 bases map to TRBD1. The CDR3 runs to 15 residues. With V trimmed by 3 bases and J by 1 base, 6 bases remained unmatched. Germline assignment: CDR1 SGHNT and CDR2 YYREEE (reference sequence).

Only a few counts were recorded for this clone. The rearrangement links TRBV6-6 to TRBJ1-1; perhaps TRBD1 as D (5 bases). Trimming left V 6 bases short and J 0 bases short, with 11 bases between. CDR1 MNHNY and CDR2 SVGAGI come from the germline V gene (reference sequence). CDR3 length: 14 residues. CDR3 nucleotide sequence: TGTGCCAGCAGGCCACAGGCGGTGAACACTGAAGCTTTCTTT. Translated, it gives CASRPQAVNTEAFF.

In its sample, this clone was seen many times. The V gene is TRBV28, the J gene TRBJ2-5, with 7 nucleotides matching TRBD1. Germline V lookup: CDR1 MDHEN, CDR2 SYDVKM. V was clipped by 6 bases and J by 4 bases; unmatched bases: 8. This CDR3 comprises 14 residues. The CDR3 DNA reads TGTGCCAGCAGAACCACAGGGGAACGAGAGACCCAGTACTTC. Translated: CASRTTGERETQYF.

A remark on this clone: The sample contains more than one DNA sequence encoding this CDR3. This sequence joins TRBV30 and TRBJ2-1; 15 bases agree with TRBD2. The CDR3 extends over 16 amino acids. Per the germline V gene, CDR1 is GTSNPN and CDR2 is SVGIG (reference sequence). The V and J ends lost 4 bases and 10 bases, in that order; junction bases with no gene match: 11. This CDR3 is CAWNRLGTSGRREQFF. The CDR3 DNA sequence: TGTGCCTGGAATCGGCTCGGGACTAGCGGGAGGAGAGAGCAGTTCTTC.

This clone occurred many times. The CDR3 nucleotides read TGTGCCAGCAGCGTAGTTAGCGGGAGTTACAATGAGCAGTTCTTC. It is translated as CASSVVSGSYNEQFF. The rearrangement uses TRBV9 and TRBJ2-1, with 9 bases that match TRBD2. V lost 0 bases and J lost 4; bases outside the gene matches: 2. In germline, CDR1 is SGDLS, CDR2 YYNGEE. The CDR3 is 15 residues long.

This chain connects TRBV5-6 to TRBJ2-5; 11 bases map to TRBD2. J lost 4 bases, V lost 1 base, and 3 bases had no gene match. The V gene's germline CDR1 is SGHDT and CDR2 YYEEEE. The CDR3 covers 15 residues. In DNA form, the CDR3 reads TGTGCCAGCAGCTTGCGTCTAGCGGGAGGAGAGACCCAGTACTTC. Translation gives CASSLRLAGGETQYF.

This clone has a handful of counts. CDR3 in amino acids: CASSFANTEAFF. For the CDR3, the DNA is TGTGCCAGCAGCTTCGCTAACACTGAAGCTTTCTTT. The chain combines TRBV7-9 with TRBJ1-1, with D unresolved. Trimming left V 3 bases short and J 2 bases short, with 4 bases between. This CDR3 spans 12 amino acids. Germline V gene lookup returns CDR1 SEHNR and CDR2 FQNEAQ (reference sequence).

This clone was seen once. V gene TRBV9 combines with J gene TRBJ2-1; TRBD2 is a possible D gene (6 bases). This CDR3 comprises 15 residues. The V end was cut by 0 bases, the J end by 3 bases, with 10 bases between. From germline, CDR1 is SGDLS and CDR2 YYNGEE. The CDR3 DNA follows: TGTGCCAGCAGCGTAGCGGGAGACTACTACAATGAGCAGTTCTTC. Protein: CASSVAGDYYNEQFF.

The V call is TRBV7-6, the J call TRBJ2-3; no definite D call. The CDR3 runs 12 residues. Germline CDR1 SGHVS, CDR2 FNYEAQ. Trimming removed 6 bases from V and 4 bases from J, with 8 bases in between. The CDR3 DNA sequence: TGTGCCAGCAGTATCACTCCAGATACGCAGTATTTT. Protein: CASSITPDTQYF. The full variable domain, with the rest looked up from reference TRBV7-6 and TRBJ2-3, is GAGVSQSPRYKVTKRGQDVALRCDPISGHVSLYWYRQALGQGPEFLTYFNYEAQQDKSGLPNDRFSAERPEGSISTLTIQRTEQRDSAMYRCASSITPDTQYFGPGTRLTVL.

This clone was recorded a few times. One base separates it from a far larger clone, so it is likely a read error. V usage is TRBV25-1 and J usage is TRBJ1-3, with D tentatively TRBD1 (5 bases). CDR3 size: 12 residues. Germline-derived CDR1 and CDR2 are MGHDK and SYGVNS. The CDR3 DNA reads as TGTTCCAGCAGTGGACACTCCGGCACCATATATTTT. This codes for CSSSGHSGTIYF.

This clone was recorded a few times. This chain links TRBV9 with TRBJ2-3; a possible D gene is TRBD2 (5 bases). V was cut by 3 bases and J by 4 bases, with 15 bases left in between. In germline, CDR1 is SGDLS, CDR2 YYNGEE. CDR3 size: 15 residues. The CDR3 here is CASSGLPPPADTQYF. CDR3 DNA sequence: TGTGCCAGCAGCGGACTACCCCCGCCGGCAGATACGCAGTATTTT.

The table lists this clone with a few counts. V is TRBV28 and J is TRBJ1-2, with a weak D call TRBD1 (6 bases). CDR1 and CDR2 (germline): MDHEN, SYDVKM. Trimming pared 5 bases from V and 4 bases from J, leaving 20 bases between. The CDR3 length is 16 residues. CDR3 nucleotides: TGTGCCAGCAGTCCACACCGCCTACAGGGCCCCTATGGCTACACCTTC. Translation: CASSPHRLQGPYGYTF.

This clone appeared a few times. This chain uses TRBV25-1 with TRBJ2-1; 8 positions match TRBD1. Germline V gene data show CDR1 as MGHDK and CDR2 as SYGVNS. The CDR3 has 15 residues. V lost 7 bases and J lost 2; bases outside the gene matches: 7. CDR3 region: CASTGQAPPYNEQFF. As DNA, the CDR3 is TGTGCCAGCACGGGACAGGCACCCCCCTACAATGAGCAGTTCTTC.